Shown below are 9 T cell receptor beta chains from a single sample sequenced in a study of T-cell reconstitution after alpha-beta-depleted transplantation in children. During its preparation, the TCRbeta library received unique molecular identifiers. TCRdb re-derived calls from the PCR reads in MiXCR, one entry per CDR3 protein. The data show under 450,000 distinct CDR3 sequences, with roughly 15% seen just once and around 4.1% held by the top ten. The specimen comprised PBMCs, sampled from the stem cell graft. These receptors all come from a human donor who donated a stem cell graft to a child with Fanconi anemia.

There are a few counts of this clonotype. The chain carries TRBV5-1 and TRBJ2-2; no clear D gene. The germline V gene has CDR1 SGHRS and CDR2 YFSETQ. The CDR3 is 15 amino acids. The V end lost 4 bases, the J end lost 0 bases, and 10 bases lay between the germline ends. This chain's CDR3 is CASSTGRTNTGELFF. CDR3 bases: TGCGCCAGCAGCACCGGACGGACGAACACCGGGGAGCTGTTTTTT.

The rearrangement uses TRBV12-3 or TRBV12-4 and TRBJ2-7; D may be TRBD1 (6 bases). Trimming shortened V by 4 bases and J by 6 bases, and 10 bases separated the two germline ends. This CDR3 contains 12 residues. The CDR3 nucleotides are TGTGCCAGCAGTTCTAGGGGGTTCGAGCAGTACTTC. This gives the protein CASSSRGFEQYF.

This clonotype was observed a few times. V gene TRBV6-2 or TRBV6-3 combines with J gene TRBJ1-2; D possibly corresponds to TRBD1 (5 bases). Germline assignment: CDR1 MNHEY and CDR2 SVGEGT. The length of the CDR3 is 15 residues. Trimming took off 1 base at V and 4 bases at J, with 13 bases between the two ends. CDR3 DNA: TGTGCCAGCAGTTACTTCGCCAGGGCCCCCTATGGCTACACCTTC. It specifies CASSYFARAPYGYTF.

The sample holds a few counts of this clonotype. The chain links TRBV19 to TRBJ2-2, with no clear D. This CDR3 contains 15 residues. Trimming shortened V by 6 bases and J by 3 bases, and 14 bases separated the two germline ends. Germline CDR1 reads LNHDA; CDR2 reads SQIVND (reference sequence). CDR3 amino acids: CASSEPSTYTGELFF. The CDR3 nucleotides are TGTGCCAGTAGCGAACCGAGCACATACACCGGGGAGCTGTTTTTT.

V and J are TRBV19 and TRBJ2-1; D may be TRBD1 (5 bases). Germline V CDR1 and CDR2: LNHDA, SQIVND (reference sequence). The CDR3 totals 13 residues. V gave up 3 bases and J gave up 8 bases, with 11 bases separating them. CDR3 in DNA: TGTGCCAGTAGTATTCCGACAGAGGATGAGCAGTTCTTC. Translated, it gives CASSIPTEDEQFF.

This clonotype was detected only a few times. The rearrangement links TRBV6-2 or TRBV6-3 to TRBJ2-2; D unclear. The germline CDR1 and CDR2 sequences are MNHEY and SVGEGT. This CDR3 is 14 amino acids long. The germline V and J ends were trimmed by 5 bases and 0 bases, with 7 bases remaining between them. Written as DNA, the CDR3 is TGTGCCAGCAGTGAGTACGCGAACACCGGGGAGCTGTTTTTT. It is translated as CASSEYANTGELFF.

The sample holds a few counts of this clonotype. The chain is built from TRBV4-3 and TRBJ1-6; a possible D gene is TRBD1 (5 bases). Between the trimmed V and J ends, which lost 2 bases and 6 bases, there was a span of 14 bases. The V gene's germline CDR1 is LGHNA and CDR2 YSLEER. This CDR3 comprises 16 residues. DNA of the CDR3: TGCGCCAGCAGCCAATCGCCAAGGGGAGGTAATTCACCCCTCCACTTT. Translation gives CASSQSPRGGNSPLHF.

This clonotype has at least ten counts. The rearrangement uses TRBV4-2 and TRBJ2-3; D uncertain. V gave up 0 bases and J gave up 2 bases, with 9 bases separating them. Germline V gene data show CDR1 as LGHNA and CDR2 as YNFKEQ. The CDR3 is made up of 15 amino acids. This chain's CDR3 is CASSQDLRITDTQYF. CDR3 nucleotides: TGTGCCAGCAGCCAAGATCTTCGGATCACAGATACGCAGTATTTT.

The CDR3 DNA reads as TGTGCCAGCTCACCTCTAGCGGGGGAACCCACCGGGGAGCTGTTTTTT. Translated: CASSPLAGEPTGELFF. This chain uses TRBV18 with TRBJ2-2; TRBD2 aligns across 10 bases. V dropped 3 bases and J dropped 4; count of bases not matched to a gene: 5. Germline V gives CDR1 KGHSH, CDR2 LQKENI. This CDR3 spans 16 amino acids. The entire variable domain, with the rest obtained from reference TRBV18 and TRBJ2-2, is as follows: NAGVMQNPRHLVRRRGQEARLRCSPMKGHSHVYWYRQLPEEGLKFMVYLQKENIIDESGMPKERFSAEFPKEGPSILRIQQVVRGDSAAYFCASSPLAGEPTGELFFGEGSRLTVL.